A single sample is the source of the 20 T cell receptor beta chains below, sequenced in a study of shared clonotypes between healthy human individuals (dated by TCRdb to the early 2020s). The receptor library was made with the immunoSEQ multiplex PCR assay. TCRdb holds this immuneACCESS table with in-frame rearrangements only. Some clones are missing; in checked studies, unresolved V genes explain under half, and the rest has no known cause. A total of about 710,000 clones appear in this sample, over 55% of them only once. The ten most abundant clones make up roughly 1.8% of the sample. Source material: memory CD4+ T cells sorted from blood. The cell subset or site label here, explained by the study, means: CD45RA-negative fraction. These receptors were taken from a woman younger than 45 in good health.

The V and J genes are TRBV9 and TRBJ1-3; tentative D call: TRBD1 (5 bases). The CDR3 is 16 amino acids. V lost 3 bases and J lost 5, with 18 bases in between. The germline V gene has CDR1 SGDLS and CDR2 YYNGEE. The CDR3 DNA is TGTGCCAGCAGCGACCCTTGGGGGGGAACTCGAAACACCATATATTTT. Protein: CASSDPWGGTRNTIYF. Full variable domain (outside the CDR3, taken from reference TRBV9 and TRBJ1-3): DSGVTQTPKHLITATGQRVTLRCSPRSGDLSVYWYQQSLDQGLQFLIQYYNGEERAKGNILERFSAQQFPDLHSELNLSSLELGDSALYFCASSDPWGGTRNTIYFGEGSWLTVV.

Only one count was recorded for this clone. The chain is built from TRBV28 and TRBJ1-4; D remains unclear. Between the trimmed V and J ends, which lost 6 bases and 8 bases, there was a span of 10 bases. CDR1 is MDHEN, CDR2 SYDVKM, per germline. This CDR3 has 12 amino acids. CDR3 bases: TGTGCCAGCAGAGACCCCAGGGAAAAACTGTTTTTT. It translates to CASRDPREKLFF.

Concerning this clone: Other nucleotide sequences from this sample produce the same CDR3. The chain combines TRBV5-1 with TRBJ2-5; 7 bases fit TRBD2. The J segment lost 2 bases and the V segment lost 0 bases, leaving 4 bases of the junction unmatched. Germline V gene lookup returns CDR1 SGHRS and CDR2 YFSETQ. The CDR3 runs to 15 residues. The CDR3 protein is CASSLVSGSQETQYF. DNA of the CDR3: TGCGCCAGCAGCTTGGTTAGCGGGTCTCAAGAGACCCAGTACTTC.

The rearrangement joins TRBV15 to TRBJ1-5; unclear D gene. The CDR3 is 15 residues long. V was shortened by 5 bases and J by 3 bases, with 14 bases between the two germline ends. Germline V gene lookup returns CDR1 LNHNV and CDR2 YYDKDF (reference sequence). As DNA, the CDR3 is TGTGCCACCAGCGTAGGACGGCTATACAATCAGCCCCAGCATTTT. This encodes CATSVGRLYNQPQHF.

This clone was recorded a few times. The rearrangement joins TRBV5-6 to TRBJ2-6, with D hard to call. The ends were cut back, 1 base at V and 2 bases at J, with 7 bases in the middle. There are 15 residues in the CDR3. Germline V gene data show CDR1 as SGHDT and CDR2 as YYEEEE. The CDR3 loop reads CASSLLGAGANVLTF. The CDR3 DNA is TGTGCCAGCAGCTTGCTGGGCGCTGGGGCCAACGTCCTGACTTTC.

There are many counts of this clone. The CDR3 DNA is TGTGCCAGCAGCATAGACCGAGAGGGGACCCAGTACTTC. Translating gives CASSIDREGTQYF. The J gene is TRBJ2-5, the V gene TRBV7-7, with D perhaps matching TRBD2 (5 bases). The germline CDR1 and CDR2 sequences are SSHAT and FNYEAQ (reference sequence). This CDR3 contains 13 residues. Trimming removed 5 bases from V and 7 bases from J, with 14 bases in between.

The chain has TRBV7-9 and TRBJ1-1, with D unclear. This CDR3 contains 11 residues. Trimming removed 3 bases from V and 6 bases from J, with 5 bases in between. Germline CDR1 and CDR2: SEHNR and FQNEAQ (reference sequence). In DNA form, the CDR3 reads TGTGCCAGCAGCTTGCGTTCTGAAGCTTTCTTT. This gives the protein CASSLRSEAFF.

The rearrangement links TRBV18 to TRBJ2-4; weak D call: TRBD2 (6 bases). This CDR3 is built from 13 residues. Per the germline V gene, CDR1 is KGHSH and CDR2 is LQKENI. V lost 5 bases and J 8 bases, leaving 13 bases between the germline ends. DNA of the CDR3: TGTGCCAGCTCAACGGGAGCGGGTGACATTCAGTACTTC. This sequence encodes CASSTGAGDIQYF.

Here the CDR3 reads CASSPRGGRLLNTEAFF. The CDR3 DNA reads as TGTGCCAGCAGCCCTCGGGGAGGCAGATTATTGAACACTGAAGCTTTCTTT. The chain combines TRBV11-2 with TRBJ1-1; unclear D gene. V lost 5 bases, J lost 0 bases, and 19 bases lay in between. Germline-derived CDR1 and CDR2 are SGHAT and FQNNGV. CDR3 length: 17 amino acids. The variable domain in full, with the rest retrieved from reference TRBV11-2 and TRBJ1-1, is EAGVAQSPRYKIIEKRQSVAFWCNPISGHATLYWYQQILGQGPKLLIQFQNNGVVDDSQLPKDRFSAERLKGVDSTLKIQPAKLEDSAVYLCASSPRGGRLLNTEAFFGQGTRLTVV.

The chain carries TRBV2 and TRBJ1-3; 8 bases are a match to TRBD1. The CDR3 totals 15 residues. The germline V gene has CDR1 SNHLY and CDR2 FYNNEI. V gave up 6 bases and J gave up 0 bases; unmatched junction bases: 4. The CDR3 DNA follows: TGTGCCAGCAGGGCCGGGACAGGCTCTGGAAACACCATATATTTT. Protein: CASRAGTGSGNTIYF.

The chain is built from TRBV5-1 and TRBJ2-1, with D perhaps TRBD2 (6 bases). In germline, CDR1 is SGHRS, CDR2 YFSETQ. This CDR3 spans 15 amino acids. V was trimmed by 2 bases and J by 5 bases, leaving 14 bases between them. The CDR3 DNA sequence: TGCGCCAGCAGCTTAACGGGGGTCGCGGACAATGAGCAGTTCTTC. This codes for CASSLTGVADNEQFF. Drawing the rest from reference TRBV5-1 and TRBJ2-1, the complete variable domain is KAGVTQTPRYLIKTRGQQVTLSCSPISGHRSVSWYQQTPGQGLQFLFEYFSETQRNKGNFPGRFSGRQFSNSRSEMNVSTLELGDSALYLCASSLTGVADNEQFFGPGTRLTVL.

This clone has just a few counts. J is TRBJ1-2 and V is TRBV28, with TRBD1 identical over 8 bases. CDR3 length: 11 amino acids. J gave up 8 bases and V 10 bases, and 6 bases lay outside the gene matches. Germline CDR1 and CDR2: MDHEN and SYDVKM. As DNA, the CDR3 is TGTGCCACTGACAGGGGAATGGGCTACACCTTC. Amino acid sequence: CATDRGMGYTF.

V usage is TRBV10-3 and J usage is TRBJ1-5, with TRBD1 as a possible D gene (6 bases). V gave up 5 bases and J gave up 2 bases, with 13 bases separating them. The germline V gene has CDR1 ENHRY and CDR2 SYGVKD. The CDR3 totals 15 residues. The CDR3 region is CAISSGAPGNQPQHF. Written as DNA, the CDR3 is TGTGCCATCAGTTCAGGGGCGCCGGGCAATCAGCCCCAGCATTTT.

The V gene is TRBV4-1, the J gene TRBJ2-5, with unresolved D. The V gene's germline CDR1 is MGHRA and CDR2 YSYEKL. The germline V and J ends were trimmed by 4 bases and 1 base, with 10 bases remaining between them. The CDR3 is made up of 14 amino acids. The DNA of the CDR3 is TGCGCCAGCAGCCCCTGGACGGGCCAAGAGACCCAGTACTTC. Its protein is CASSPWTGQETQYF.

The chain joins TRBV5-1 to TRBJ2-7; 8 bases are shared with TRBD2. Germline CDR1 is SGHRS and CDR2 is YFSETQ. The CDR3 consists of 18 residues. Unmatched junction bases numbered 15, after V lost 4 bases and J lost 0 bases. CDR3 amino acids: CASSPGITSGTSSYEQYF. CDR3 DNA sequence: TGCGCCAGCAGCCCAGGCATTACGTCCGGGACTAGCTCCTACGAGCAGTACTTC.

The chain has TRBV29-1 and TRBJ2-7, with 9 bases identical to TRBD2. The J segment lost 6 bases and the V segment lost 1 base, leaving 7 bases of the junction unmatched. The CDR3 spans 14 residues. The germline gives CDR1 SQVTM, CDR2 ANQGSEA. The CDR3 DNA reads TGCAGCGTTGAAGGGGGTAGCGGGAGAGGCGAGCAGTACTTC. This codes for CSVEGGSGRGEQYF.

The table lists this clone with many counts. The chain has TRBV25-1 and TRBJ2-5; 7 bases line up with TRBD2. This CDR3 is 16 amino acids long. Per the germline V gene, CDR1 is MGHDK and CDR2 is SYGVNS. Trimming cost V 1 base and J 5 bases; bases outside gene matches: 10. The CDR3 here is CASSELGTSEDETQYF. The CDR3 coding sequence is TGTGCCAGCAGTGAATTGGGAACTAGCGAGGATGAGACCCAGTACTTC.

The rearrangement uses TRBV5-4 and TRBJ2-1; 7 positions agree with TRBD2. Germline trimming cut 2 bases from V and 4 bases from J; bases unmatched to any gene: 12. The CDR3 consists of 17 residues. Germline CDR1 and CDR2: SGHNT and YYREEE (reference sequence). The chain's CDR3 is CASSFGGSGAYYNEQFF. The CDR3 DNA follows: TGTGCCAGCAGCTTCGGGGGGAGCGGGGCCTATTACAATGAGCAGTTCTTC.

The chain recombines TRBV5-1 with TRBJ2-3; no firm D call. Germline-derived CDR1 and CDR2 are SGHRS and YFSETQ. The CDR3 is 14 amino acids. Trimming left V 4 bases short and J 5 bases short, with 14 bases between. The CDR3 is CASSPRVDRDTQYF. CDR3 DNA sequence: TGCGCCAGCAGCCCCCGGGTCGATCGAGATACGCAGTATTTT.

This clone was seen more than once but under ten times. The rearrangement joins TRBV4-1 to TRBJ2-1, with 8 positions matching TRBD2. The CDR3 has 17 amino acids. J gave up 1 base and V 4 bases, and 9 bases lay outside the gene matches. Germline CDR1 is MGHRA and CDR2 is YSYEKL. CDR3 loop: CASSPGSGSPSYNEQFF. The CDR3 bases are TGCGCCAGCAGCCCTGGGAGCGGGAGTCCTTCCTACAATGAGCAGTTCTTC.